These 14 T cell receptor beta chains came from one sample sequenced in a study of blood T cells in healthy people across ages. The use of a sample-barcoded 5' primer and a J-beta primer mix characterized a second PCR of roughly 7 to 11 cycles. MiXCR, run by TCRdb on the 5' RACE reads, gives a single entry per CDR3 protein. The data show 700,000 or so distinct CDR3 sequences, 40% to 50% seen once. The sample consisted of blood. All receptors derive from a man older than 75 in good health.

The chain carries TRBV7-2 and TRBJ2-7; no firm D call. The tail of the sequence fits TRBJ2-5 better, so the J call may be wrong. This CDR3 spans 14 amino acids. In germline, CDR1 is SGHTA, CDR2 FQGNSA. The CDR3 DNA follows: TGTGCCAGCAGCGTAGGGCGGCTGCGGGAGACCCAGTACTTC. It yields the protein CASSVGRLRETQYF.

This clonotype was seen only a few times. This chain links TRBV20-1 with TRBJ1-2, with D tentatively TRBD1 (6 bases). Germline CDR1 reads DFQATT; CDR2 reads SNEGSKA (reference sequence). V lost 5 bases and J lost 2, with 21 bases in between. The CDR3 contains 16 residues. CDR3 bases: TGCAGTGCTCCATCTCCAGACAGGCCCCAAAACTATGGCTACACCTTC. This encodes CSAPSPDRPQNYGYTF.

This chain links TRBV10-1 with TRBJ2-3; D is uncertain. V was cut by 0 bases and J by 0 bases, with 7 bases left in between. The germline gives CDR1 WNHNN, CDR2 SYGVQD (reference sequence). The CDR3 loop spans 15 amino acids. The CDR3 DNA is TGCGCCAGCAGTGAGTCGGGCACAAGCACAGATACGCAGTATTTT. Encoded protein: CASSESGTSTDTQYF.

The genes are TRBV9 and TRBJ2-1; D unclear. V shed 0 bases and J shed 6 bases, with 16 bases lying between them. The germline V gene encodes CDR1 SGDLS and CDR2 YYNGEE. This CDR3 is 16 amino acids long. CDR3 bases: TGTGCCAGCAGCGTAGACTCCCCGGTGGACGGCAATGAGCAGTTCTTC. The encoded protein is CASSVDSPVDGNEQFF.

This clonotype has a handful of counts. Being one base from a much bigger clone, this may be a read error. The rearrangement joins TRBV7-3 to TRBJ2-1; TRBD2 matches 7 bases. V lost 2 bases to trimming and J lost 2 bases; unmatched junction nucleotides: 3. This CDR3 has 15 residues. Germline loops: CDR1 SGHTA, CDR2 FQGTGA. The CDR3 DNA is TGTGCCAGCAGCTTAGGCGGGAGCGCCTACAATGAGCAGTTCTTC. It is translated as CASSLGGSAYNEQFF.

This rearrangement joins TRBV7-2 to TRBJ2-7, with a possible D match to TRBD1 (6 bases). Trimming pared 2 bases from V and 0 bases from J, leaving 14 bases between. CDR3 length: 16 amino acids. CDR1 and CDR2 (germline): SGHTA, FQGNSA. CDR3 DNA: TGTGCCAGCAGCTTAATGGGCAGGGGCCTCTCCTACGAGCAGTACTTC. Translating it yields CASSLMGRGLSYEQYF.

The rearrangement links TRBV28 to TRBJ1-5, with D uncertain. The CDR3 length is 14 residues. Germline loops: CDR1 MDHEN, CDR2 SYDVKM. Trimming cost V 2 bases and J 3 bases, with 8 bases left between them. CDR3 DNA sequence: TGTGCCAGCAGTTTACATCGGGACAATCAGCCCCAGCATTTT. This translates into CASSLHRDNQPQHF. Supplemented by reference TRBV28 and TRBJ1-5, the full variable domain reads DVKVTQSSRYLVKRTGEKVFLECVQDMDHENMFWYRQDPGLGLRLIYFSYDVKMKEKGDIPEGYSVSREKKERFSLILESASTNQTSMYLCASSLHRDNQPQHFGDGTRLSIL.

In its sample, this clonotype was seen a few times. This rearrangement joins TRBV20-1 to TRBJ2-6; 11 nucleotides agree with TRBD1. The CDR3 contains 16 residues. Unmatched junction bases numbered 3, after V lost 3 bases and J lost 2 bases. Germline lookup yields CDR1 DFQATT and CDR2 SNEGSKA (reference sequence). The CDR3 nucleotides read TGCAGTGCTAGGGACAGGGGGCGCGCTGGGGCCAACGTCCTGACTTTC. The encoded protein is CSARDRGRAGANVLTF.

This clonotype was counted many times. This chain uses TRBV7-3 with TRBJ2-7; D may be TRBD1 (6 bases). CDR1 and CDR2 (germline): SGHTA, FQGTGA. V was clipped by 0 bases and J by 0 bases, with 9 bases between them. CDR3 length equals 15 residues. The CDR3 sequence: CASSLTGTPSYEQYF. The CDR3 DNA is TGTGCCAGCAGCTTAACCGGGACACCCTCCTACGAGCAGTACTTC.

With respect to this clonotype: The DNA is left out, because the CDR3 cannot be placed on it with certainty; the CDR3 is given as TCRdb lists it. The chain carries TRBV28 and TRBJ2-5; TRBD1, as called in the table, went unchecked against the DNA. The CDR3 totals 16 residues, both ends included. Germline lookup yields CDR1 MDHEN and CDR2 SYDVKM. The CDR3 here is CASSSSDPPRWETQYF.

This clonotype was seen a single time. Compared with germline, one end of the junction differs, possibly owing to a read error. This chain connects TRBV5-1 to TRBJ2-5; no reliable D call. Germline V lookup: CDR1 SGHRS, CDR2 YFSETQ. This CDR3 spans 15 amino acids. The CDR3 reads CASSFGQIPEEAQYF. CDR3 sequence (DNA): TGCGCCAGCAGCTTCGGGCAAATACCAGAAGAGGCCCAGTACTTC.

The CDR3 region has the DNA TGTGCCAGCAGCCCCCGGGTTAGCGCCAGCACAGATACGCAGTATTTT. It specifies CASSPRVSASTDTQYF. V and J are TRBV4-2 and TRBJ2-3; a weak D match, TRBD2 (5 bases). The V and J ends lost 4 bases and 0 bases respectively, with 14 bases between them. Germline assignment: CDR1 LGHNA and CDR2 YNFKEQ. This CDR3 has 16 residues.

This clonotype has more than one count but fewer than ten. CDR3 DNA: TGTGCCAGCAGCTTAGGGGGCCTGTCCTACAATGAGCAGTTCTTC. Translating gives CASSLGGLSYNEQFF. The gene calls are TRBV7-2 and TRBJ2-1; D might be TRBD1 (5 bases). Trimming shortened V by 1 base and J by 1 base, and 8 bases separated the two germline ends. The V gene's germline CDR1 is SGHTA and CDR2 FQGNSA. The CDR3 extends over 15 amino acids. Based on the CDR3 plus reference TRBV7-2 and TRBJ2-1, the full variable domain is GAGVSQSPSNKVTEKGKDVELRCDPISGHTALYWYRQSLGQGLEFLIYFQGNSAPDKSGLPSDRFSAERTGGSVSTLTIQRTQQEDSAVYLCASSLGGLSYNEQFFGPGTRLTVL.

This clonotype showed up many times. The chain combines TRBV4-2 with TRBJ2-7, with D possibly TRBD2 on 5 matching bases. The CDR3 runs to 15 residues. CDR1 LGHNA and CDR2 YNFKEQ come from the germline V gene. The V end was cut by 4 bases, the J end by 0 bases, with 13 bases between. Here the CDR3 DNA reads TGTGCCAGCAGCCCCCCCGGCGGGTCCTCCTACGAGCAGTACTTC. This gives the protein CASSPPGGSSYEQYF.